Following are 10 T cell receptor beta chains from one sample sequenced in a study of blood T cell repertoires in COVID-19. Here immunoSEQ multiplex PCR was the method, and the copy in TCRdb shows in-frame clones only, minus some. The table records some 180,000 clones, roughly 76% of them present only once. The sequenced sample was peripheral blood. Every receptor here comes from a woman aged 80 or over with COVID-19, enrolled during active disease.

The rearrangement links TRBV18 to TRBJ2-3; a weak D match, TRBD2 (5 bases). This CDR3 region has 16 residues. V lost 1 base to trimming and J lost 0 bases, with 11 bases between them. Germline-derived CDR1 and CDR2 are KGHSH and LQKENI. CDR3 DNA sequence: TGTGCCAGCTCACCACGGAGGTCCGGGAGCACAGATACGCAGTATTTT. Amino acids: CASSPRRSGSTDTQYF.

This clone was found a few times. CDR3 in amino acids: CASSLRGGNEKLFF. CDR3 coding DNA: TGTGCCAGCAGCTTACGAGGGGGAAATGAAAAACTGTTTTTT. The gene calls are TRBV7-2 and TRBJ1-4; possible D gene TRBD1, 6 bases. The length of the CDR3 is 14 residues. Germline V gene data show CDR1 as SGHTA and CDR2 as FQGNSA. V was pared by 2 bases and J by 5 bases, with 9 bases between.

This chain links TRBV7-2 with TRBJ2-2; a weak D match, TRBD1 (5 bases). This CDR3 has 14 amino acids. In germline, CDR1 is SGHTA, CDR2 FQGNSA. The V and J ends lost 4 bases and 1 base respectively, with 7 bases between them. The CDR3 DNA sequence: TGTGCCAGCAGCTCCCAGGGGAACACCGGGGAGCTGTTTTTT. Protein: CASSSQGNTGELFF.

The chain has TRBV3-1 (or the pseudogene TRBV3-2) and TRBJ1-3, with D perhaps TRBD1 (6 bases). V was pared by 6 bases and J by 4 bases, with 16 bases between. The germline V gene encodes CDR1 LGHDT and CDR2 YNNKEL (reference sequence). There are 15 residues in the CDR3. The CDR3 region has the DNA TGTGCCAGCAGTCCAGACAGGCTGGCAGGAAACACCATATATTTT. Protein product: CASSPDRLAGNTIYF.

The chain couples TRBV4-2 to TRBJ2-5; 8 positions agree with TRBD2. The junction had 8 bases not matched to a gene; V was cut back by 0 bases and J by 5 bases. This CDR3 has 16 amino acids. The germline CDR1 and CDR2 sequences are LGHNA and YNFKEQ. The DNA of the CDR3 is TGTGCCAGCAGCCAAGATCCCAGCGGGGGTAGCGAGACCCAGTACTTC. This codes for CASSQDPSGGSETQYF.

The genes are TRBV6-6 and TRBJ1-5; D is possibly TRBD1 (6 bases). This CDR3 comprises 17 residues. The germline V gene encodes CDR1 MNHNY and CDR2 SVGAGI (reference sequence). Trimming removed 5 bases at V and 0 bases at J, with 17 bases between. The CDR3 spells CASSQFGTSYSNQPQHF. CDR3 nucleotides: TGTGCCAGCAGTCAATTCGGGACATCCTATAGCAATCAGCCCCAGCATTTT.

This CDR3 is CASSLAGGPGNEQFF. CDR3 sequence (DNA): TGTGCCAGCAGCTTAGCGGGAGGGCCGGGGAATGAGCAGTTCTTC. The chain uses TRBV5-4 and TRBJ2-1, with 10 bases matching TRBD2. Unmatched junction bases numbered 6, after V lost 2 bases and J lost 7 bases. Per germline, CDR1 SGHNT and CDR2 YYREEE (reference sequence). The CDR3 runs to 15 residues.

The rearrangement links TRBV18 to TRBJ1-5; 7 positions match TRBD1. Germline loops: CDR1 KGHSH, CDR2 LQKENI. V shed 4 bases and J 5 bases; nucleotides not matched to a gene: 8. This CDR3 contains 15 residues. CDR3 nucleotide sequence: TGTGCCAGCTCACAAACCGGGACAGCTTATCAGCCCCAGCATTTT. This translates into CASSQTGTAYQPQHF.

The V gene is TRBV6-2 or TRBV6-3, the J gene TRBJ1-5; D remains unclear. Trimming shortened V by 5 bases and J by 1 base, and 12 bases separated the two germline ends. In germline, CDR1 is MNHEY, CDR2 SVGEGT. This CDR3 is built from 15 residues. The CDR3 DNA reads TGTGCCAGCAGTACACGCCATACCAGCAATCAGCCCCAGCATTTT. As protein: CASSTRHTSNQPQHF.

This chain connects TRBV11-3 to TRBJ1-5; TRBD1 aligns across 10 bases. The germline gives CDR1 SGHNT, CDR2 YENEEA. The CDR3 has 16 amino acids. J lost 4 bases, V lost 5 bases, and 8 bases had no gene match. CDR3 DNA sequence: TGTGCCAGCAGCCTAGCGACAGGGGGCGGAAATCAGCCCCAGCATTTT. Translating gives CASSLATGGGNQPQHF.